This TCR beta chain was obtained from a study of cytomegalovirus exposure and HLA in healthy donors. Findings and limits, study-wide: Some TCR beta chains (around 160 of them) were listed as cytomegalovirus-associated. High sensitivity and specificity were reportedly achieved when the classifier diagnosed cytomegalovirus status.

With 60 Vbeta and 13 Jbeta primers, the PCR was carried out. Original processing methods: Counted up in a later analysis, unique TCR beta chains came to some 72 million, with around 9.9 million shared. Sequencing was performed with immunoSEQ multiplex PCR; in TCRdb, only in-frame clones are kept and a portion is missing. The V and J calls and clone size are taken from that table; D and trimming were inferred from the DNA. The data contain 150,000 to 200,000 clones, roughly 80% of them singletons. The CDR3 has 13 amino acids. The V and J ends lost 3 bases and 4 bases respectively, with 9 bases between them. Germline values: CDR1 SGHNT, CDR2 YENEEA. For this clone: Its antigen remains unknown.

The chain combines TRBV11-3 with TRBJ1-1; maybe TRBD1 (5 bases). The sequence came from a man between 50 and 59 years old in good health and CMV-seropositive. Sequenced: PBMCs. The CDR3 DNA follows: TGTGCCAGCAGCTTCGGAAGGGGCACTGAAGCTTTCTTT. This encodes CASSFGRGTEAFF.